This T cell receptor (beta chain) was sequenced in a study of vaccination effects on CD4 cells after COVID-19. As to this clone: Its antigen is still unknown.

ViraFEST expansion of antigen-specific CD4+ T cells with viral peptide pools preceded sequencing. Following culture for roughly 10 days, CD4+ T cells were isolated. Two-dose vaccination with either BNT162b2 or mRNA-1273 was given to the participants. V lost 1 base, J lost 3 bases, and 6 bases lay in between. The CDR3 is made up of 13 amino acids. Per germline, CDR1 SGHAT and CDR2 FQNNGV. The table came from immunoSEQ multiplex PCR; TCRdb's copy has only in-frame clones and leaves some out. Counted here are about 46,000 clones, 65% to 75% occurring once; the ten biggest clones make up roughly 16%. The chain joins TRBV11-2 to TRBJ1-1; unclear D gene. Sequenced here: CD4+ T cells from PBMCs cultured with HCoV-OC43 spike peptides, sampled after COVID-19 vaccination. Documented subset: HCoV-OC43 spike overlapping peptide pool stimulation. The TCR was taken from a human donor who received a COVID-19 vaccine. This CDR3 is CASSLVRDTEAFF. The CDR3 coding sequence is TGTGCCAGCAGCTTAGTGAGGGACACTGAAGCTTTCTTT.